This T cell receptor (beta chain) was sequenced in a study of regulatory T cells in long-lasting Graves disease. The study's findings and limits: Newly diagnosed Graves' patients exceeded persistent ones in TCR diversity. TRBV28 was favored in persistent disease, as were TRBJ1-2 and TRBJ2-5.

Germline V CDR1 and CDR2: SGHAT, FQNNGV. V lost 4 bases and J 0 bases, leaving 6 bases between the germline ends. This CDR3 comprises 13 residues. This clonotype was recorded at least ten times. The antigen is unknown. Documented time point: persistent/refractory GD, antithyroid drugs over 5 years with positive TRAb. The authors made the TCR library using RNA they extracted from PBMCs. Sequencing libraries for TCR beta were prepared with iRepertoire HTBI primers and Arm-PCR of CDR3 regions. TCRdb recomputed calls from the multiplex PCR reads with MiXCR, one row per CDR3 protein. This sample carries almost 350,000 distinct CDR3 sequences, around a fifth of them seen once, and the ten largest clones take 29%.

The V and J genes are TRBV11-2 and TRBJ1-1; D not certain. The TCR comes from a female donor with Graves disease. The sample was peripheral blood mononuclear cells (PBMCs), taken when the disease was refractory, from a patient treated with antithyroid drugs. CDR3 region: CASSSILNTEAFF. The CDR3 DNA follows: TGTGCCAGCAGCTCAATTTTGAACACTGAAGCTTTCTTT.